A single sample gave rise to the 28 T cell receptor beta chains below, sequenced in a study of T cell responses to AZD1222 COVID-19 vaccine. Repertoires were generated with immunoSEQ multiplex PCR, while TCRdb's copy carries only in-frame clones and drops some. Of around 100,000 clones in the sample, roughly 89% were seen once. The sample in question was peripheral blood, obtained on day 0 of AZD1222 vaccination. The receptors stem from an adult in good health.

This clone was seen a few times. This chain connects TRBV28 to TRBJ2-7; 9 bases are a match to TRBD2. Per the germline V gene, CDR1 is MDHEN and CDR2 is SYDVKM. This CDR3 is 15 amino acids long. Losses at the gene ends were 6 bases for V and 2 bases for J; bases not matched to a gene: 8. CDR3 in amino acids: CASRSAGGGAYEQYF. The CDR3 nucleotides are TGTGCCAGCAGATCCGCCGGCGGGGGGGCCTACGAGCAGTACTTC.

The chain couples TRBV7-2 to TRBJ1-2, with D perhaps matching TRBD1 (5 bases). The CDR3 contains 16 residues. Germline V CDR1 and CDR2: SGHTA, FQGNSA. The V end lost 0 bases, the J end lost 8 bases, and 19 bases lay between the germline ends. CDR3 DNA: TGTGCCAGCAGCTTAGCCCCATGGGCAGGGCGGGGAGGCTACACCTTC. It translates to CASSLAPWAGRGGYTF.

The V call is TRBV12-3 or TRBV12-4, the J call TRBJ2-1, with D hard to call. This CDR3 is 11 amino acids long. Between the trimmed V and J ends, which lost 5 bases and 7 bases, there was a span of 6 bases. The CDR3 coding sequence is TGTGCCAGCAGTCAAAGGAATGAGCAGTTCTTC. This sequence encodes CASSQRNEQFF.

This sequence joins TRBV14 and TRBJ2-7; D call uncertain. Germline V gives CDR1 SGHDN, CDR2 FVKESK. V lost 1 base to trimming and J lost 1 base, with 14 bases between them. The CDR3 has 16 amino acids. DNA for the CDR3: TGTGCCAGCAGCCAAGGGCAGTCAAGATTATCCTACGAGCAGTACTTC. Translating gives CASSQGQSRLSYEQYF.

CDR3 nucleotides: TGTGCCACCGCCCTCAGGGGGCGGTATAGTGAGCAGTTCTTC. This codes for CATALRGRYSEQFF. V usage is TRBV5-6 and J usage is TRBJ2-1; 8 positions agree with TRBD1. Unmatched junction bases numbered 14, after V lost 9 bases and J lost 9 bases. CDR1 is SGHDT, CDR2 YYEEEE, per germline. The CDR3 sequence is 14 residues long.

The chain employs TRBV18 and TRBJ1-5, with D perhaps matching TRBD1 (6 bases). Germline CDR1 reads KGHSH; CDR2 reads LQKENI. The ends were cut back, 8 bases at V and 4 bases at J, with 12 bases in the middle. This CDR3 comprises 13 residues. The CDR3 loop reads CASGRTDNQPQHF. The DNA of the CDR3 is TGTGCCAGCGGACGGACAGATAATCAGCCCCAGCATTTT.

The chain carries TRBV11-2 and TRBJ2-7; 9 nucleotides align to TRBD2. V lost 5 bases and J lost 2; bases outside the gene matches: 16. This CDR3 region has 18 residues. CDR1 is SGHAT and CDR2 is FQNNGV in the germline V gene. The CDR3, as DNA: TGTGCCAGCAGCACCTTAGGTGGGGCTAGCGGGGCAACCTACGAGCAGTACTTC. Encoded protein: CASSTLGGASGATYEQYF.

CDR3 sequence: CASSLVVRTNYGYTF. As DNA, the CDR3 is TGTGCCAGCAGCTTAGTGGTCAGAACTAACTATGGCTACACCTTC. The genes are TRBV7-9 and TRBJ1-2, with D uncertain. Trimming removed 1 base at V and 0 bases at J, with 9 bases between. The CDR3 has 15 residues. Germline V gene data show CDR1 as SEHNR and CDR2 as FQNEAQ (reference sequence).

The chain links TRBV13 to TRBJ1-5; D gene ambiguous. Germline values: CDR1 PRHDT, CDR2 FYEKMQ (reference sequence). This CDR3 region has 12 residues. The V end lost 1 base, the J end lost 9 bases, and 7 bases lay between the germline ends. This chain's CDR3 is CASSLAPGPQHF. The CDR3 region has the DNA TGTGCCAGCAGCTTAGCCCCCGGGCCCCAGCATTTT.

This chain joins TRBV28 and TRBJ2-7, with D unresolved. Germline CDR1 reads MDHEN; CDR2 reads SYDVKM. Trimming shortened V by 3 bases and J by 2 bases, and 14 bases separated the two germline ends. The CDR3 length is 15 residues. DNA of the CDR3: TGTGCCAGCAGTTTTTTCCTTTCGTCAACCTACGAGCAGTACTTC. This gives the protein CASSFFLSSTYEQYF.

This rearrangement joins TRBV12-3 or TRBV12-4 to TRBJ1-1; a weak D match, TRBD1 (5 bases). This CDR3 contains 13 residues. Trimming shortened V by 5 bases and J by 0 bases, and 7 bases separated the two germline ends. The CDR3 sequence: CASSGDLNTEAFF. In DNA, the CDR3 is TGTGCCAGCAGTGGGGACCTGAACACTGAAGCTTTCTTT.

This chain connects TRBV7-9 to TRBJ1-2; D is uncertain. This CDR3 has 11 residues. Germline V CDR1 and CDR2: SEHNR, FQNEAQ (reference sequence). V shed 3 bases and J shed 7 bases, with 6 bases lying between them. The CDR3 DNA reads as TGTGCCAGCAGCTTGCAGGCTGGCTACACCTTC. It specifies CASSLQAGYTF.

V and J are TRBV12-3 or TRBV12-4 and TRBJ1-3; D is ambiguous. The CDR3 sequence is 12 residues long. Trimming stripped 5 bases from V and 4 bases from J, with 6 bases between. The CDR3 here is CASSPPGNTIYF. The CDR3 nucleotides read TGTGCCAGCAGTCCCCCGGGAAACACCATATATTTT.

V and J are TRBV7-9 and TRBJ1-2; the match to TRBD1 covers 8 bases. This CDR3 spans 13 amino acids. Losses at the gene ends were 3 bases for V and 7 bases for J; bases not matched to a gene: 4. Germline V gene lookup returns CDR1 SEHNR and CDR2 FQNEAQ (reference sequence). The CDR3 DNA is TGTGCCAGCAGCTTGGGACAGGAGTCTGGCTACACCTTC. It is translated as CASSLGQESGYTF.

The CDR3 coding sequence is TGCGCCAGCAGCTTGACCCAGAATGAGAGCTCCTATAATTCACCCCTCCACTTT. Protein: CASSLTQNESSYNSPLHF. This chain connects TRBV5-1 to TRBJ1-6; D gene ambiguous. Germline V gene sequence: CDR1 SGHRS, CDR2 YFSETQ. This CDR3 contains 18 residues. V shed 1 base and J shed 0 bases, with 14 bases lying between them.

V and J are TRBV5-4 and TRBJ1-1; 8 bases fit TRBD1. The germline V gene has CDR1 SGHNT and CDR2 YYREEE (reference sequence). The CDR3 is 13 amino acids. The V and J ends lost 4 bases and 5 bases, in that order; junction bases with no gene match: 4. The CDR3 protein is CASSRTGRTEAFF. The CDR3 coding sequence is TGTGCCAGCAGCCGGACAGGGCGAACTGAAGCTTTCTTT.

The V and J genes are TRBV6-2 or TRBV6-3 and TRBJ2-4, with 11 bases lining up with TRBD2. J lost 0 bases, V lost 2 bases, and 9 bases had no gene match. From germline, CDR1 is MNHEY and CDR2 SVGEGT. The CDR3 covers 19 residues. The CDR3 nucleotides read TGTGCCAGCAGTTACCCCGCTAGCGGGGGGCCCCTAGCCAAAAACATTCAGTACTTC. Translating it yields CASSYPASGGPLAKNIQYF.

This clone was observed a single time. The V gene is TRBV5-4, the J gene TRBJ1-1, with D uncertain. Trimming left V 0 bases short and J 1 base short, with 7 bases between. The germline V gene has CDR1 SGHNT and CDR2 YYREEE (reference sequence). This CDR3 is built from 14 residues. The CDR3 region is CASSLARANTEAFF. Here the CDR3 DNA reads TGTGCCAGCAGCTTGGCTCGGGCGAACACTGAAGCTTTCTTT.

CDR3 nucleotide sequence: TGTGCCAGCTGGGGACAGGGGGCCCAAAGCTCTGGAAACACCATATATTTT. It translates to CASWGQGAQSSGNTIYF. The chain carries TRBV18 and TRBJ1-3, with 12 bases fitting TRBD1. Unmatched junction bases numbered 7, after V lost 7 bases and J lost 0 bases. Germline assignment: CDR1 KGHSH and CDR2 LQKENI. This CDR3 is built from 17 residues.

As to this clone: Because the CDR3's place on the DNA is in doubt, the DNA is left out and the CDR3 is given as listed by TCRdb. The chain links TRBV2 to TRBJ2-1; the table's D gene call, TRBD2, was not cross checked with the DNA. Per germline, CDR1 SNHLY and CDR2 FYNNEI. A total of 14 residues make up the CDR3, ends included. The CDR3 region is CASSEEVAGGSKFF.

The V and J genes are TRBV9 and TRBJ1-5; D possibly corresponds to TRBD1 (5 bases). The CDR3 is made up of 14 amino acids. V was shortened by 0 bases and J by 7 bases, with 11 bases between the two germline ends. CDR1 SGDLS and CDR2 YYNGEE come from the germline V gene. Written as DNA, the CDR3 is TGTGCCAGCAGCGTAGAAGGGAAGGGGCAGCCCCAGCATTTT. Amino acid sequence: CASSVEGKGQPQHF.

The J gene is TRBJ2-5, the V gene TRBV27; D is tentatively TRBD1 or TRBD2 (5 bases each). The CDR3 contains 14 residues. The V and J ends lost 0 bases and 5 bases respectively, with 10 bases between them. Germline-derived CDR1 and CDR2 are MNHEY and SMNVEV (reference sequence). The CDR3 here is CASSLSGTVETQYF. CDR3 nucleotide sequence: TGTGCCAGCAGTTTATCCGGGACCGTGGAGACCCAGTACTTC.

This clone was seen once. V usage is TRBV23-1 and J usage is TRBJ1-5; D is possibly TRBD1 (6 bases). TRBV23-1 is an ORF; its function is uncertain. Between the trimmed V and J ends, which lost 5 bases and 5 bases, there was a span of 13 bases. The CDR3 totals 14 residues. Written as DNA, the CDR3 is TGCGCCAGCAGTTCACGGGACAAGTATCAGCCCCAGCATTTT. Protein sequence: CASSSRDKYQPQHF.

The chain recombines TRBV18 with TRBJ1-1; weak D call: TRBD1 (5 bases). Germline-derived CDR1 and CDR2 are KGHSH and LQKENI. The CDR3 is 15 residues long. Trimming removed 2 bases at V and 0 bases at J, with 10 bases between. This CDR3 reads CASSPTGTVNTEAFF. CDR3 coding DNA: TGTGCCAGCTCACCAACTGGGACGGTGAACACTGAAGCTTTCTTT.

The genes are TRBV9 and TRBJ1-1, with a possible D match to TRBD1 (5 bases). This CDR3 is 16 amino acids long. Germline lookup yields CDR1 SGDLS and CDR2 YYNGEE. Trimming cost V 0 bases and J 1 base, with 13 bases left between them. CDR3 sequence: CASSVGDGARNTEAFF. The CDR3 DNA reads TGTGCCAGCAGCGTAGGTGACGGGGCGCGGAACACTGAAGCTTTCTTT.

This chain links TRBV29-1 with TRBJ1-3, with D hard to call. V lost 0 bases to trimming and J lost 2 bases, with 14 bases between them. The CDR3 is made up of 16 amino acids. CDR1 is SQVTM, CDR2 ANQGSEA, per germline. CDR3: CSVEDHAAGTGNTIYF. Written as DNA, the CDR3 is TGCAGCGTTGAAGATCATGCGGCGGGGACTGGAAACACCATATATTTT. The whole variable domain, remainder taken from reference TRBV29-1 and TRBJ1-3, is SAVISQKPSRDICQRGTSLTIQCQVDSQVTMMFWYRQQPGQSLTLIATANQGSEATYESGFVIDKFPISRPNLTFSTLTVSNMSPEDSSIYLCSVEDHAAGTGNTIYFGEGSWLTVV.

The CDR3 sequence: CASSPLGLAGTSTDTQYF. Written as DNA, the CDR3 is TGTGCCAGCTCACCCCTCGGGCTAGCGGGGACTAGCACAGATACGCAGTATTTT. The rearrangement joins TRBV18 to TRBJ2-3; TRBD2 agrees at 9 bases. CDR3 size: 18 residues. CDR1 KGHSH and CDR2 LQKENI come from the germline V gene. J gave up 0 bases and V 3 bases, and 10 bases lay outside the gene matches.

The J gene is TRBJ1-3, the V gene TRBV4-3; D perhaps matches TRBD1 (6 bases). Trimming removed 3 bases at V and 0 bases at J, with 6 bases between. Germline CDR1 reads LGHNA; CDR2 reads YSLEER. The CDR3 is 14 residues long. CDR3 loop: CASSQDSSGNTIYF. The DNA for the CDR3 is TGCGCCAGCAGCCAGGACAGCTCTGGAAACACCATATATTTT.